A single sample is the source of the 6 T cell receptor beta chains below, sequenced in a study of identical twins' blood T cells. TCRdb ran MiXCR on the 5' RACE reads and lists one entry per CDR3 protein. The sample consists of 300,000 to 450,000 distinct CDR3 sequences, over 25% of them appearing once. Sequenced sample: PBMCs. These receptors all come from a woman aged 18-49 years in good health.

The chain is built from TRBV7-6 and TRBJ2-7, with 7 positions matching TRBD2. Germline loops: CDR1 SGHVS, CDR2 FNYEAQ. V dropped 1 base and J dropped 1; count of bases not matched to a gene: 4. The CDR3 covers 15 residues. The CDR3 DNA reads TGTGCCAGCAGCTTAGAGGCTAGCGGTTCCTACGAGCAGTACTTC. It specifies CASSLEASGSYEQYF.

A few counts support this clonotype. This sequence joins TRBV6-2 or TRBV6-3 and TRBJ1-5; no firm D call. Per germline, CDR1 MNHEY and CDR2 SVGEGT. The CDR3 runs to 13 residues. V was clipped by 3 bases and J by 7 bases, with 10 bases between them. The CDR3 sequence is CASSYQWGQPQHF. The CDR3 DNA reads as TGTGCCAGCAGTTATCAATGGGGACAGCCCCAGCATTTT.

This clonotype was found many times. The genes are TRBV12-3 or TRBV12-4 and TRBJ1-6; 7 bases align to TRBD1. V lost 3 bases and J lost 10; bases outside the gene matches: 9. This CDR3 spans 15 amino acids. The CDR3 sequence: CASSFDWSGGSPLHF. As DNA, the CDR3 is TGTGCCAGCAGTTTCGATTGGTCAGGGGGATCACCCCTCCACTTT.

In its sample, this clonotype was seen many times. This sequence joins TRBV14 and TRBJ2-3, with D maybe TRBD1 (5 bases). With 2 bases removed from V and 5 bases from J, the gap between germline ends came to 11 bases. This CDR3 region has 14 residues. Germline V gene data show CDR1 as SGHDN and CDR2 as FVKESK. DNA of the CDR3: TGTGCCAGCAGCCAAAAGGGGATGAGAGATACGCAGTATTTT. Its protein is CASSQKGMRDTQYF.

The chain is built from TRBV20-1 and TRBJ2-2, with 7 bases matching TRBD1. The CDR3 consists of 15 residues. CDR1 is DFQATT, CDR2 SNEGSKA, per germline (reference sequence). V was pared by 0 bases and J by 2 bases, with 3 bases of the junction left unmatched. The CDR3 sequence: CSAREGQLNTGELFF. Here the CDR3 DNA reads TGCAGTGCTAGAGAGGGACAGCTAAACACCGGGGAGCTGTTTTTT.

This clonotype came up a few times. The chain recombines TRBV2 with TRBJ1-2, with 7 bases matching TRBD1. The CDR3 consists of 16 residues. V shed 3 bases, J shed 4 bases, and the junction held 11 bases outside the gene matches. Germline V gene lookup returns CDR1 SNHLY and CDR2 FYNNEI. The CDR3 DNA sequence: TGTGCCAGCAGTGACCGCTTTGCTGGGACAGTCTATGGCTACACCTTC. This gives the protein CASSDRFAGTVYGYTF.